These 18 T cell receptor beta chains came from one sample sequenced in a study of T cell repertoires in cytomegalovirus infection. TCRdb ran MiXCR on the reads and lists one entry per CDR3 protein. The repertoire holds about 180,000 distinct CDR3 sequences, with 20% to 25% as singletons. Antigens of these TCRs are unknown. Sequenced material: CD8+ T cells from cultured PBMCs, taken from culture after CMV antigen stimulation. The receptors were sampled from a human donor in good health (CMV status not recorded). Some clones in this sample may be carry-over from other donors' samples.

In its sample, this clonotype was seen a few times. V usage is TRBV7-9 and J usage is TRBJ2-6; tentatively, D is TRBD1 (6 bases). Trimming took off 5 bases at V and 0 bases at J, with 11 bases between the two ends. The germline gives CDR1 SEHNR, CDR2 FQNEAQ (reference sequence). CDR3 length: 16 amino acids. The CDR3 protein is CASSPRTASGANVLTF. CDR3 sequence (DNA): TGTGCCAGCAGCCCAAGGACAGCCTCTGGGGCCAACGTCCTGACTTTC.

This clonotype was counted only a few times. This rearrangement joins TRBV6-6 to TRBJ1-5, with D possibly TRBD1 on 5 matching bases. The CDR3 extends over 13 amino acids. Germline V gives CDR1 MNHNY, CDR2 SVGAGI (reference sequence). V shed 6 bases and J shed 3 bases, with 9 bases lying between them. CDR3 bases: TGTGCCAGCAGGACAGAAGTCAATCAGCCCCAGCATTTT. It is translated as CASRTEVNQPQHF.

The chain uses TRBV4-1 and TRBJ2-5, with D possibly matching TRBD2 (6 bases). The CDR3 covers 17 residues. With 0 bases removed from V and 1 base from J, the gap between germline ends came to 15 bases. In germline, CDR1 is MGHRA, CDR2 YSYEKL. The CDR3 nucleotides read TGCGCCAGCAGCCAAGATTGGGCGGGGACCGGCCAAGAGACCCAGTACTTC. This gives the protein CASSQDWAGTGQETQYF.

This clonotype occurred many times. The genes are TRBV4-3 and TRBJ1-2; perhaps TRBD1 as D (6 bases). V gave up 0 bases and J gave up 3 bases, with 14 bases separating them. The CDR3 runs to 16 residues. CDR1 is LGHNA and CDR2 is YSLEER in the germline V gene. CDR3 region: CASSQDPTGRDYGYTF. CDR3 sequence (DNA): TGCGCCAGCAGCCAAGATCCCACAGGGAGAGACTATGGCTACACCTTC.

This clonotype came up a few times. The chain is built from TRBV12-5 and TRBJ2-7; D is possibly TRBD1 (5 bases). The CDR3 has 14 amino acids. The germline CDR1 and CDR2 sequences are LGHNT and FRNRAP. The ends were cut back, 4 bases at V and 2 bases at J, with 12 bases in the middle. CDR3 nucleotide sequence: TGTGCTAGTGGTTACTCAGGGAACCCCTACGAGCAGTACTTC. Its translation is CASGYSGNPYEQYF.

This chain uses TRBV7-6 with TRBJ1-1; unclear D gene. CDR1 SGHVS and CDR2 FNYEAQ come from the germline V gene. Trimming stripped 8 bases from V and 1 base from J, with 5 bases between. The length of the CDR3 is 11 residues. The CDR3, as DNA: TGTGCCAGCGCGGGGAACACTGAAGCTTTCTTT. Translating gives CASAGNTEAFF.

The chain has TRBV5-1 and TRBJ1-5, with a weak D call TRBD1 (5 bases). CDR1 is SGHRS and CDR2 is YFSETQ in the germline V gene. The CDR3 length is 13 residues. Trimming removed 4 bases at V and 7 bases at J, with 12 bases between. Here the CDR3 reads CASSGEGEQPQHF. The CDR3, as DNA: TGCGCCAGCAGCGGCGAAGGGGAACAGCCCCAGCATTTT.

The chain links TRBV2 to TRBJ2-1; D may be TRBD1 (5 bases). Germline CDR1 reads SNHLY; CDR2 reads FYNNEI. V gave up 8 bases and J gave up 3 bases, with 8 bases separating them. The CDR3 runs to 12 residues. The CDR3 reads CASQGRYNEQFF. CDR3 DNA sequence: TGTGCCAGCCAGGGTCGCTACAATGAGCAGTTCTTC.

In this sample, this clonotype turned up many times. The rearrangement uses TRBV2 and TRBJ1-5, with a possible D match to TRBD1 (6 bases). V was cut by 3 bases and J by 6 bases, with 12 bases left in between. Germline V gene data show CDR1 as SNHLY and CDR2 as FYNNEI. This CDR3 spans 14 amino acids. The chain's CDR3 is CASSEGWGLQPQHF. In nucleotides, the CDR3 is TGTGCCAGCAGTGAGGGGTGGGGGCTTCAGCCCCAGCATTTT.

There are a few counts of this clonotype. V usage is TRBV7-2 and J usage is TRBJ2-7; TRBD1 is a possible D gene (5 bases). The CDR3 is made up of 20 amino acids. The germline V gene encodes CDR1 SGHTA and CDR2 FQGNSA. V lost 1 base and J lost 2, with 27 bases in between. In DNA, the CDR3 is TGTGCCAGCAGCTTAGAGGGCCAGGGTTCTACCTACATCTCAGCCTACGAGCAGTACTTC. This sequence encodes CASSLEGQGSTYISAYEQYF.

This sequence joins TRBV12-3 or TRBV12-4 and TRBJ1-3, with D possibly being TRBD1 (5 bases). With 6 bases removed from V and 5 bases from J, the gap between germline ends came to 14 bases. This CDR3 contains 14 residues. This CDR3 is CASSLQGARNTIYF. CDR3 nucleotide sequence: TGTGCCAGCAGCCTGCAGGGTGCCCGAAACACCATATATTTT.

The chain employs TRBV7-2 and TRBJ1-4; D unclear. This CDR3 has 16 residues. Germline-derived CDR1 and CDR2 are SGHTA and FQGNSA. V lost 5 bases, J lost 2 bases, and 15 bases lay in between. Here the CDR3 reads CASSARTPRTNEKLFF. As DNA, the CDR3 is TGTGCCAGCAGCGCCCGGACCCCACGGACTAATGAAAAACTGTTTTTT.

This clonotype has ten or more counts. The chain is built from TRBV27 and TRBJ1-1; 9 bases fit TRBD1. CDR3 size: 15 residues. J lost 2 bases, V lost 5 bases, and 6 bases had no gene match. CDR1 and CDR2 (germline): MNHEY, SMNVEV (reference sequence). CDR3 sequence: CASSVYRGLNTEAFF. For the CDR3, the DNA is TGTGCCAGCAGTGTTTACAGGGGGCTAAACACTGAAGCTTTCTTT.

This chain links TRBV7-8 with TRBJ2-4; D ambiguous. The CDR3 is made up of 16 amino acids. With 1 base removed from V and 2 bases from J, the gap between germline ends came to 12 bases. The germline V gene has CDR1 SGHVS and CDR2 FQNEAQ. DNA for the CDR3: TGTGCCAGCAGCTTAGACATCCGCCTATCCAAAAACATTCAGTACTTC. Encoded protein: CASSLDIRLSKNIQYF.

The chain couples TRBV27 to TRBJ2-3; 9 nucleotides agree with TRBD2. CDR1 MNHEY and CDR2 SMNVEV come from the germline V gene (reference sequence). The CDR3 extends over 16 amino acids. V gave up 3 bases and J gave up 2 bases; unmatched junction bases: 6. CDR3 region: CASSLAAGGPTDTQYF. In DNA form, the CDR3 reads TGTGCCAGCAGTTTGGCAGCGGGGGGACCCACAGATACGCAGTATTTT.

The CDR3 DNA reads as TGCGCCAGCAGCCAAAATGGAGCAGGCGAGACCCAGTACTTC. This codes for CASSQNGAGETQYF. The V and J genes are TRBV4-1 and TRBJ2-5; D uncertain. CDR1 is MGHRA, CDR2 YSYEKL, per germline. The length of the CDR3 is 14 residues. Trimming removed 2 bases from V and 5 bases from J, with 12 bases in between.

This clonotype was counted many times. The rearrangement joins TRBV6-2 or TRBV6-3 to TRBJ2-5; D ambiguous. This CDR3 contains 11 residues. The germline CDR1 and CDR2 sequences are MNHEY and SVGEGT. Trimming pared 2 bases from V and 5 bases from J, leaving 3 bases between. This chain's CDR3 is CASSYPETQYF. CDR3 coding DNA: TGTGCCAGCAGTTACCCCGAGACCCAGTACTTC.

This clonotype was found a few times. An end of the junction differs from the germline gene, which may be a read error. CDR3: CASSGVGPVF. The DNA of the CDR3 is TGTGCCAGCAGTGGGGTTGGGCCCGTCTTC. The V gene is TRBV2, the J gene TRBJ2-4; D remains unclear. CDR1 and CDR2 (germline): SNHLY, FYNNEI. CDR3 size: 10 residues. Drawing the rest from reference TRBV2 and TRBJ2-4, the complete variable domain is EPEVTQTPSHQVTQMGQEVILRCVPISNHLYFYWYRQILGQKVEFLVSFYNNEISEKSEIFDDQFSVERPDGSNFTLKIRSTKLEDSAMYFCASSGVGPVFGAGTRLSVL.